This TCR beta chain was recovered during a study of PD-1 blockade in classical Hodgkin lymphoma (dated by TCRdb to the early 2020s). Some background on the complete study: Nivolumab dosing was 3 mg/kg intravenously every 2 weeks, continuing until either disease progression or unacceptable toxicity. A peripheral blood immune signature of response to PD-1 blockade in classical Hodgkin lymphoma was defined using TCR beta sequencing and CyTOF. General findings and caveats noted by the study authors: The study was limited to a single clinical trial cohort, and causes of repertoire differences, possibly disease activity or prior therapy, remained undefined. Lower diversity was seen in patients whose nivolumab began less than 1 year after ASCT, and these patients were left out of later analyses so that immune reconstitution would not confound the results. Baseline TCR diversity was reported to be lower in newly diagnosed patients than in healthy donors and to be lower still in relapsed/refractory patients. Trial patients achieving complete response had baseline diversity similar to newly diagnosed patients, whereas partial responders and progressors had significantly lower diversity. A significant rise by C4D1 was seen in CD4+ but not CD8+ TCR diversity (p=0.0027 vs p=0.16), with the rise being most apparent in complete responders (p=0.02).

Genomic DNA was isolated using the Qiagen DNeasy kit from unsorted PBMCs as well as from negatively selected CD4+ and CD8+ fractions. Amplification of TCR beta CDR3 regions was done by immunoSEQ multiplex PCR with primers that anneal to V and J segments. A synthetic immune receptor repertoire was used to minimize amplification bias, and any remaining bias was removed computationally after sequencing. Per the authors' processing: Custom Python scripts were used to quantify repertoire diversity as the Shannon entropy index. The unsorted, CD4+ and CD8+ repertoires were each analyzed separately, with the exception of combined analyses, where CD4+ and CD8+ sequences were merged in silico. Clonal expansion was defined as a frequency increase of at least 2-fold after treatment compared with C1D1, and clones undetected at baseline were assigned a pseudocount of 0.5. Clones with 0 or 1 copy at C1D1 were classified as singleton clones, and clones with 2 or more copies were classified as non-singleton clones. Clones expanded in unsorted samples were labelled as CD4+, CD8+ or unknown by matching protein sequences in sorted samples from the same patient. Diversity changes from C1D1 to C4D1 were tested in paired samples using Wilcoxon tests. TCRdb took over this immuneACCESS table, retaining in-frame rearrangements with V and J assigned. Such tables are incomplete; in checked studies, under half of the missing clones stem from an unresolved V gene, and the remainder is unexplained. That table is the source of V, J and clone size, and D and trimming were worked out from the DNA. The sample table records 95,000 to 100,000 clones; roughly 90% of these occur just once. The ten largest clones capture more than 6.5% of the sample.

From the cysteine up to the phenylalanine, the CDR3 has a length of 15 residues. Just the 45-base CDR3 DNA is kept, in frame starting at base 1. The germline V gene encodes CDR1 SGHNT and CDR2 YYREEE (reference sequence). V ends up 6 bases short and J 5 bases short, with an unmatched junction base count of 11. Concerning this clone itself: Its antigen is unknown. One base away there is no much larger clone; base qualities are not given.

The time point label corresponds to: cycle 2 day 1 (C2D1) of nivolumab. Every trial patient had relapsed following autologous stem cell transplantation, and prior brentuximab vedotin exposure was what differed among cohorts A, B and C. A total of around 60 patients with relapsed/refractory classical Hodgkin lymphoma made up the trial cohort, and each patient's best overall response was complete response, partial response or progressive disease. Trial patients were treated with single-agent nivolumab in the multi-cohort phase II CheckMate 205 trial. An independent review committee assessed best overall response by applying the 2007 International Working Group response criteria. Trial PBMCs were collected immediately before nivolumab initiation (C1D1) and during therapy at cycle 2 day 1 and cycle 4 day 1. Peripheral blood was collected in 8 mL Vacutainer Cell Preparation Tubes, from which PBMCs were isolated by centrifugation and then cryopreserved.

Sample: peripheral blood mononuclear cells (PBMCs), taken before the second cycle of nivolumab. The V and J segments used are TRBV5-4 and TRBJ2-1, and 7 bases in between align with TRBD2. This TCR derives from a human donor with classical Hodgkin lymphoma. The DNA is TGTGCCAGCAACCCCCCCGCGGCGGGGGACAATGAGCAGTTCTTC. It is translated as CASNPPAAGDNEQFF. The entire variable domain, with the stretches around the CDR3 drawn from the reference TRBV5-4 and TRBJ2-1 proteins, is ETGVTQSPTHLIKTRGQQVTLRCSSQSGHNTVSWYQQALGQGPQFIFQYYREEENGRGNFPPRFSGLQFPNYSSELNVNALELDDSALYLCASNPPAAGDNEQFFGPGTRLTVL.